The present T cell receptor beta chain was sequenced within a study of T cell responses to AZD1222 COVID-19 vaccine. Sequencing was performed with immunoSEQ multiplex PCR; in TCRdb, only in-frame clones are kept and a portion is missing. The sample records 80,000 to 90,000 clones, roughly 88% being singletons. Germline V CDR1 and CDR2: SGHNT, YYREEE (reference sequence). The junction had 6 bases not matched to a gene; V was cut back by 3 bases and J by 7 bases. CDR3 length: 13 residues. Comments on this clone: Its target is unknown.

Study conclusions and caveats: There were mostly white British donors and more females than males, and clonal diversity was possibly underestimated. Reportedly, nearly half of unique spike TCRs recognized epitopes outside B.1.351/B.1.1.7 mutations. After two AZD1222 doses, spike-specific TCR breadth and depth rose versus day 0.

The sequences come from peripheral blood, collected on day 0 of MenACWY control vaccination. The rearrangement uses TRBV5-4 and TRBJ2-7; 8 bases are a match to TRBD1. The receptor comes from an adult in good health. CDR3 amino acids: CASSSQGAGEQYF. CDR3 nucleotides: TGTGCCAGCAGCTCTCAGGGGGCGGGGGAGCAGTACTTC.